The rows below give T cell receptor beta chains drawn from one sample of a study of blood T cells in healthy people across ages. TCRdb re-called the 5' RACE reads through MiXCR, storing one row per CDR3 protein. The sample yields around 1.5 million distinct CDR3 sequences, 42% seen once. The sample comprised blood. The source is a young woman in good health. CDR3s include the opening cysteine and the closing phenylalanine or tryptophan. D genes are given only for firm matches. Not every row has a clone size; where given, it reads once, few, many or a size class.

V gene: TRBV20-1; clone size: -; D gene: TRBD1; J gene: TRBJ2-1; CDR3 length: 13; CDR3 protein: CSARVGQGYEQFF; CDR3 DNA: TGCAGTGCTAGAGTCGGACAGGGGTATGAGCAGTTCTTC
V gene: TRBV5-1; clone size: -; D gene: TRBD2; J gene: TRBJ2-1; CDR3 length: 13; CDR3 protein: CASRTSGIETQFF; CDR3 DNA: TGCGCCAGTAGGACTAGCGGGATAGAGACCCAGTTCTTC
V gene: TRBV20-1; clone size: -; D gene: TRBD1; J gene: TRBJ2-7; CDR3 length: 14; CDR3 protein: CSARYRGSSYEQYF; CDR3 DNA: TGTAGTGCTAGATACAGGGGAAGCTCCTACGAGCAGTACTTC
V gene: TRBV11-2; clone size: -; D gene: -; J gene: TRBJ1-4; CDR3 length: 16; CDR3 protein: CASSLRLPATNEKLFF; CDR3 DNA: TGTGCCAGCAGCTTAAGGCTGCCAGCAACTAATGAAAAACTGTTTTTT
V gene: TRBV6-1; clone size: few; D gene: TRBD1; J gene: TRBJ2-7; CDR3 length: 14; CDR3 protein: CASNRQGFNNEQYF; CDR3 DNA: TGTGCCAGCAACCGACAGGGTTTCAACAATGAGCAGTACTTC
V gene: TRBV5-1; clone size: few; D gene: TRBD1; J gene: TRBJ2-3; CDR3 length: 13; CDR3 protein: CARRTGPTDTQYF; CDR3 DNA: TGCGCCCGAAGGACAGGGCCCACAGATACGCAGTATTTT
V gene: TRBV7-9; clone size: few; D gene: -; J gene: TRBJ1-1; CDR3 length: 13; CDR3 protein: CASSLGSEGQAFF; CDR3 DNA: TGTGCCAGCAGCTTAGGTAGCGAGGGACAAGCTTTCTTT
V gene: TRBV6-6; clone size: few; D gene: TRBD1; J gene: TRBJ2-7; CDR3 length: 15; CDR3 protein: CASSYSGQERNEQYF; CDR3 DNA: TGTGCCAGCAGTTACTCGGGACAGGAAAGGAACGAGCAGTACTTC
V gene: TRBV20-1; clone size: -; D gene: TRBD1; J gene: TRBJ1-1; CDR3 length: 15; CDR3 protein: CSALPRTGGNTEAFF; CDR3 DNA: TGCAGTGCTCTACCACGGACAGGAGGTAACACTGAAGCTTTCTTT
V gene: TRBV27; clone size: -; D gene: TRBD1; J gene: TRBJ1-3; CDR3 length: 14; CDR3 protein: CASSPGTAGNTVYF; CDR3 DNA: TGTGCCAGCAGTCCCGGGACAGCCGGAAACACCGTATATTTT
V gene: TRBV4-1; clone size: -; D gene: -; J gene: TRBJ1-3; CDR3 length: 16; CDR3 protein: CASSQERGEKGNTIYF; CDR3 DNA: TGCGCCAGCAGCCAAGAGCGGGGGGAAAAGGGAAACACCATATATTTT
V gene: TRBV28; clone size: -; D gene: -; J gene: TRBJ2-1; CDR3 length: 17; CDR3 protein: CASSYSNGASSYNEQFF; CDR3 DNA: TGTGCCAGCAGTTACAGTAACGGAGCGAGCTCCTACAATGAGCAGTTCTTC
V gene: TRBV28; clone size: -; D gene: TRBD1; J gene: TRBJ2-3; CDR3 length: 15; CDR3 protein: CASSDPGQETDTQYF; CDR3 DNA: TGTGCCAGCAGTGATCCGGGACAGGAGACAGATACGCAGTATTTT
V gene: TRBV5-1; clone size: few; D gene: TRBD1; J gene: TRBJ2-3; CDR3 length: 15; CDR3 protein: CASNTGGRGTDTQYF; CDR3 DNA: TGCGCCAGTAATACAGGGGGTCGGGGCACAGATACGCAGTATTTT
V gene: TRBV21-1; clone size: -; D gene: -; J gene: TRBJ2-7; CDR3 length: 14; CDR3 protein: CASRRMPYTYEQYF; CDR3 DNA: TGTGCCAGCCGCCGGATGCCATATACCTACGAGCAGTACTTC
V gene: TRBV25-1; clone size: -; D gene: -; J gene: TRBJ2-1; CDR3 length: 13; CDR3 protein: CASRPSWTQEQFF; CDR3 DNA: TGTGCCAGCAGACCCTCTTGGACCCAGGAGCAGTTCTTC
V gene: TRBV9; clone size: few; D gene: -; J gene: TRBJ2-3; CDR3 length: 15; CDR3 protein: CASSVGGGRIDTQYF; CDR3 DNA: TGTGCCAGCAGCGTAGGAGGGGGGCGAATAGATACGCAGTATTTT
V gene: TRBV12-3/TRBV12-4; clone size: -; D gene: -; J gene: TRBJ1-1; CDR3 length: 13; CDR3 protein: CASSVLLRTEAFF; CDR3 DNA: TGTGCCAGCAGTGTCCTTCTGCGGACTGAAGCTTTCTTT
V gene: TRBV15; clone size: -; D gene: TRBD2; J gene: TRBJ2-3; CDR3 length: 19; CDR3 protein: CATSSKEHGLAGGRDTQYF; CDR3 DNA: TGTGCCACCAGCAGCAAAGAACATGGACTAGCGGGAGGTCGGGATACGCAGTATTTT